Listed here is a single T cell receptor beta chain. The antigen is undetermined. The source of the sample is a study of vaccination and CD4 T cells after COVID-19. Whole-study context: Stimulation used overlapping spike peptides from SARS-CoV-2, HCoV-NL63, HCoV-OC43 and HCoV-229E.

The treatment here: approximately nine-day PBMC culture with coronavirus spike peptide pools or control peptides (ViraFEST assay). Cultured CD4+ T cells had their DNA profiled by the Oncomine TCR Beta short-read assay. One entry per CDR3 protein results from TCRdb running MiXCR on the PCR reads. The profile shows 7,500 to 10,000 distinct CDR3 sequences, under 75% of them singletons. This CDR3 has 15 amino acids. Trimming pared 5 bases from V and 0 bases from J, leaving 13 bases between. Germline V CDR1 and CDR2: MNHEY, SVGEGT. J is TRBJ1-2 and V is TRBV6-2 or TRBV6-3, with unresolved D. This sequence originates from a human donor who had recovered from COVID-19. Sequencing input: CD4+ T cells from blood, cultured in vitro. CDR3 sequence: CASSNSVEANYGYTF. The CDR3 region has the DNA TGTGCCAGCAGTAATAGTGTCGAAGCTAACTATGGCTACACCTTC.